The text below deals with one T cell receptor (beta chain). The antigen is unknown. Trimming removed 0 bases from V and 0 bases from J, with 12 bases in between. The CDR3 is made up of 17 amino acids. CDR1 and CDR2 from the germline V gene are LGHNA and YSLEER. This entry is derived from a study of T cell responses to AZD1222 COVID-19 vaccine. The study's findings and limits: When two AZD1222 doses had been given, Spike-specific TCR breadth and depth rose. White British ancestry dominated among donors, who included more females, and clonal diversity was possibly underestimated.

The table came from immunoSEQ multiplex PCR; TCRdb's copy has only in-frame clones and leaves some out. The table shows 120,000 or so clones, with around 86% occurring only once. This sequence joins TRBV4-3 and TRBJ1-5; the D gene is possibly TRBD1 (6 bases). Sequenced here: peripheral blood, sampled 28 days after the second AZD1222 dose. This receptor was taken from an adult who received the AZD1222 COVID-19 vaccine. DNA for the CDR3: TGCGCCAGCAGCCAAGAGAGACAGGTCTATAGCAATCAGCCCCAGCATTTT. It translates to CASSQERQVYSNQPQHF.